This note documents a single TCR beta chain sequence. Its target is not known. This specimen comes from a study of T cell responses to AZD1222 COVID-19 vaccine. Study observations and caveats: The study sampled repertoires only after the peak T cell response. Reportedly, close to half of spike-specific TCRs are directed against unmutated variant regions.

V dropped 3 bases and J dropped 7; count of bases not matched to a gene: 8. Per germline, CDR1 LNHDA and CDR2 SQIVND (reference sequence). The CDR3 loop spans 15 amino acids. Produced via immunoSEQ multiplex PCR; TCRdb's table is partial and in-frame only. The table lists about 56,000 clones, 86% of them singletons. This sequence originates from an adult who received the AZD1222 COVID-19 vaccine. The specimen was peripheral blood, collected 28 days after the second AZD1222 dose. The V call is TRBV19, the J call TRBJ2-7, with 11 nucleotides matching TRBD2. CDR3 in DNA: TGTGCCAGTAGTATCGTCCTAGCGGGGGGCGGGGAGCAGTACTTC. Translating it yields CASSIVLAGGGEQYF. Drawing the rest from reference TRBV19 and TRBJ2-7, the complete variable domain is DGGITQSPKYLFRKEGQNVTLSCEQNLNHDAMYWYRQDPGQGLRLIYYSQIVNDFQKGDIAEGYSVSREKKESFPLTVTSAQKNPTAFYLCASSIVLAGGGEQYFGPGTRLTVT.